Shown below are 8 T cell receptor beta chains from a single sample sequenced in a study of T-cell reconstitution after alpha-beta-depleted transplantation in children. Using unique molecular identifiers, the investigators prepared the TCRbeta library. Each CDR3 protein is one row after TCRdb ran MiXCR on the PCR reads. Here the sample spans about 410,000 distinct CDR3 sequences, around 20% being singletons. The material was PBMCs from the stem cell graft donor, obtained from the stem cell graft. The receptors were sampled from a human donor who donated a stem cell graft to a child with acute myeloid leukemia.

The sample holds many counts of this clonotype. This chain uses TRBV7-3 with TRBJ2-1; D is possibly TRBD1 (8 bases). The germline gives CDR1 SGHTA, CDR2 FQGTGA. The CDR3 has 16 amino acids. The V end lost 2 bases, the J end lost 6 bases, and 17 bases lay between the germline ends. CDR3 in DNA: TGTGCCAGCAGCTTAGCAGGACAGGGAGGGTTCAATGAGCAGTTCTTC. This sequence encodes CASSLAGQGGFNEQFF. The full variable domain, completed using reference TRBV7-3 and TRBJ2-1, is GAGVSQTPSNKVTEKGKYVELRCDPISGHTALYWYRQSLGQGPEFLIYFQGTGAADDSGLPNDRFFAVRPEGSVSTLKIQRTERGDSAVYLCASSLAGQGGFNEQFFGPGTRLTVL.

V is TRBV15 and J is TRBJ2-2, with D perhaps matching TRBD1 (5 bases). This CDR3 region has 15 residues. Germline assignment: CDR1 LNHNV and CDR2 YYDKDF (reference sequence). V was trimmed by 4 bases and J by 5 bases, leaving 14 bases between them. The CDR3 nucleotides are TGTGCCACCAGCATTAAGGGGCTCGAGACCGGGGAGCTGTTTTTT. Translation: CATSIKGLETGELFF.

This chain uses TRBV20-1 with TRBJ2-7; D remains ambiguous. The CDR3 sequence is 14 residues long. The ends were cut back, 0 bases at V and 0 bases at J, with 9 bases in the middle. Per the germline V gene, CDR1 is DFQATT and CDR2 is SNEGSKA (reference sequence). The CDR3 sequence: CSARDLSTSYEQYF. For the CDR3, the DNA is TGCAGTGCTAGAGATCTTTCGACCTCCTACGAGCAGTACTTC.

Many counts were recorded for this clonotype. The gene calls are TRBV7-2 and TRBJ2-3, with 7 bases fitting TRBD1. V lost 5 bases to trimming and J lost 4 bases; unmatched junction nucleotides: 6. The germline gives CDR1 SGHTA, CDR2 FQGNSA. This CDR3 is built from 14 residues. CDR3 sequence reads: CASSQDRSADTQYF. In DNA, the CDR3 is TGTGCCAGCAGCCAGGACAGGTCCGCAGATACGCAGTATTTT.

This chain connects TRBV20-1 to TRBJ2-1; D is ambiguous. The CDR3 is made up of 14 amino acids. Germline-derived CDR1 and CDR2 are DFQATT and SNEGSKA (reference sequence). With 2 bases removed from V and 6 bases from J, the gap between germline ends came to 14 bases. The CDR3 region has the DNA TGCAGTGCTAGAATCCCAGGTATCCGCAATGAGCAGTTCTTC. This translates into CSARIPGIRNEQFF.

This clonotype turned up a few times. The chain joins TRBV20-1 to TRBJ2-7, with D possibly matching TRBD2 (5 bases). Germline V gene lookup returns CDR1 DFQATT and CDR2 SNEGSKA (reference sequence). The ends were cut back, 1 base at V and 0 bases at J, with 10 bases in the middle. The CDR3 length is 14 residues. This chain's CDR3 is CSARVEGSSYEQYF. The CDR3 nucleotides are TGCAGTGCTAGAGTCGAGGGAAGCTCCTACGAGCAGTACTTC.

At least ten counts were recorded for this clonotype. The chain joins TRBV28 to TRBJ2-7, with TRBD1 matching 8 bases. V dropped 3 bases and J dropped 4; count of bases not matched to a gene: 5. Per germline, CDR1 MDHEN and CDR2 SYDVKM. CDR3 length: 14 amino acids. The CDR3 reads CASSFGQGGYEQYF. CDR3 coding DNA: TGTGCCAGCAGTTTTGGACAGGGAGGTTACGAGCAGTACTTC. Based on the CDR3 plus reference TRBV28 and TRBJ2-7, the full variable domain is DVKVTQSSRYLVKRTGEKVFLECVQDMDHENMFWYRQDPGLGLRLIYFSYDVKMKEKGDIPEGYSVSREKKERFSLILESASTNQTSMYLCASSFGQGGYEQYFGPGTRLTVT.

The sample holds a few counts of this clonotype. The CDR3: CASNDQGAYEQYF. The DNA for the CDR3 is TGCGCCAGCAATGATCAGGGGGCCTACGAGCAGTACTTC. The chain has TRBV5-1 and TRBJ2-7; TRBD1 matches at 7 bases. The CDR3 is made up of 13 amino acids. Germline CDR1 and CDR2: SGHRS and YFSETQ. V lost 6 bases and J lost 2; bases outside the gene matches: 5. Filled out from reference TRBV5-1 and TRBJ2-7, the complete variable domain reads KAGVTQTPRYLIKTRGQQVTLSCSPISGHRSVSWYQQTPGQGLQFLFEYFSETQRNKGNFPGRFSGRQFSNSRSEMNVSTLELGDSALYLCASNDQGAYEQYFGPGTRLTVT.